This TCR beta chain was recorded in a study of graft-versus-host responses after intestinal transplantation. Whole-study context: For two to four years after anti-thymocyte globulin induction, all recipients took tacrolimus and steroids.

Libraries were prepared by immunoSEQ multiplex PCR; TCRdb keeps only in-frame clonotypes and omits some of them. The table has tens of thousands of clones, about 95% seen once; the top ten hold roughly 0.2%. After removal of 4 bases from V and 6 bases from J, the junction contained 4 bases not matched to a gene. CDR3 length: 14 residues. The germline V gene encodes CDR1 SNHLY and CDR2 FYNNEI. Comment on this clone: Its antigen is not known.

Whole-study findings and limits: HvG clone declines early post-transplant were associated with peak circulating GvH levels. Some patients had graft-donor T cell macrochimerism. In their allografts, the ratios of graft-versus-host to host-versus-graft T cell clones were high.

The receptor was isolated from a human donor who was the organ donor for an intestinal transplant. Source: unstimulated CD4+ T cells sorted from spleen or lymph node cells, taken before transplant. The chain employs TRBV2 and TRBJ1-5; TRBD1 aligns across 9 bases. In nucleotides, the CDR3 is TGTGCCAGCAGTGTACAGGGGGCTGTTCAGCCCCAGCATTTT. Encoded protein: CASSVQGAVQPQHF.